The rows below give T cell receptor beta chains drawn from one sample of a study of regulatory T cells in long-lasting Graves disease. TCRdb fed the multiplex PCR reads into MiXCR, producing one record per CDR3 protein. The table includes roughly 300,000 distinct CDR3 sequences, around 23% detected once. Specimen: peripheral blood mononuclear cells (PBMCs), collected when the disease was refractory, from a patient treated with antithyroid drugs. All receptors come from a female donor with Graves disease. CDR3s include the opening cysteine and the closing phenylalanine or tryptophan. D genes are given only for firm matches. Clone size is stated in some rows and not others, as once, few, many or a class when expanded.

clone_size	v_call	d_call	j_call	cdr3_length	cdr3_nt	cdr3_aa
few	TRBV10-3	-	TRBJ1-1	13	TGTGCCATCAGTGAGCCATGGGGCACTGAAGCTTTCTTT	CAISEPWGTEAFF
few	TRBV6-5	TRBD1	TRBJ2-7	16	TGTGCCAGCAGTTACTCTAACGACAGGGTGGACTACGAGCAGTACTTC	CASSYSNDRVDYEQYF
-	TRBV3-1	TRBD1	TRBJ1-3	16	TGTGCCAGCAGCAGGGGACAGGGAGTAACCGGAAACACCATATATTTT	CASSRGQGVTGNTIYF
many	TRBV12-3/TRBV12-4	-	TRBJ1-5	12	TGTGCCAGCAGGGGGAACAATCAGCCCCAGCATTTT	CASRGNNQPQHF
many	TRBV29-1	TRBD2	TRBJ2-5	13	TGCAGCGTTGTGGCGGGAGGGCGGGAGACCCAGTACTTC	CSVVAGGRETQYF
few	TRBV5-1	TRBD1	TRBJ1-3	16	TGCGCCAGCAGCCTGGGACAGCCGATCTCTGGAAACACCATATATTTT	CASSLGQPISGNTIYF
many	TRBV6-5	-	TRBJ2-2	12	TGTGCCAGCAGTTTCGGCACCGGGGAGCTGTTTTTT	CASSFGTGELFF
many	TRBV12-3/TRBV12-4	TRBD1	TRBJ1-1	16	TGTGCCAGCACATCCGAGACCCGGACAGGCTTTACTGAAGCTTTCTTT	CASTSETRTGFTEAFF
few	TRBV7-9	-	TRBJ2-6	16	TGTGCCAGCAGCTTACCTACGGAACCTGGGGCCAACGTCCTGACTTTC	CASSLPTEPGANVLTF
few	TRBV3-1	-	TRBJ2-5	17	TGTGCCAGCAGCCATAGGGGCTATACCCGCCAACAAGAGACCCAGTACTTC	CASSHRGYTRQQETQYF
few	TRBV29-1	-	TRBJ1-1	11	TGCAGCGTTGATGCGGGAACTGAAGCTTTCTTT	CSVDAGTEAFF
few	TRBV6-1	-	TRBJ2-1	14	TGTGCCAGCCGCTTAACCCCGGGGACCAATGAGCAGTTCTTC	CASRLTPGTNEQFF
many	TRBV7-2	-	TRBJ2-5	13	TGTGCCAGCAGCTTAGTTTACGAAGAGACCCAGTACTTC	CASSLVYEETQYF
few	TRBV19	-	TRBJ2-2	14	TGTGCCAGTAGTCCCTCGAGGGGCATCGGGGAGCTGTTTTTT	CASSPSRGIGELFF
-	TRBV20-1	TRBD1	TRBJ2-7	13	TGCAGTGCCCCGGACAGGGCAGGCGGCGAGCAGTACTTC	CSAPDRAGGEQYF
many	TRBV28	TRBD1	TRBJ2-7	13	TGTGCCAGCACCTCCGGGACAGGGAGTCCGCAGTACTTC	CASTSGTGSPQYF
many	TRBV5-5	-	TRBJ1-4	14	TGTGCCAGCAGCACGGACAAAACCGCTGAAAAACTGTTTTTT	CASSTDKTAEKLFF
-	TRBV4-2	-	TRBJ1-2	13	TGTGCCAGCAGCCAAGGGGGGGCCTATGGCTACACCTTC	CASSQGGAYGYTF
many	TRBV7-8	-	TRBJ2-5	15	TGTGCCAGCACCAACAATAGGGCAGCTGAAGAGACCCAGTACTTC	CASTNNRAAEETQYF
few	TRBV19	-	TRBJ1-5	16	TGTGCCAGTAGTATAGTGGGGGATGGGGGCAATCAGCCCCAGCATTTT	CASSIVGDGGNQPQHF
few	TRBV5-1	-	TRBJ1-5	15	TGCGCCAGCAGCTTGGACGGGGCCCTCAATCAGCCCCAGCATTTT	CASSLDGALNQPQHF
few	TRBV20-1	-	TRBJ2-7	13	TGCAGTGCTAGTTTGCCTGAAAGAAACGAGCAGTACTTC	CSASLPERNEQYF
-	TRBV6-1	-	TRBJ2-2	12	TGTGCCAGCCAGGGGAACACCGGGGAGCTGTTTTTT	CASQGNTGELFF
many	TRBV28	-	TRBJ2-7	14	TGTGCCAGCAGTTTACCGGGCCAGGTCTACGAGCAGTACTTC	CASSLPGQVYEQYF
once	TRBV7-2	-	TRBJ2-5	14	TGTGCCAGCATGATTAGGGGGTACCAAGAGACCCAGTACTTC	CASMIRGYQETQYF
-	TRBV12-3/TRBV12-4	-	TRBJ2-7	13	TGTGCCAGCTCTCTTCGGAGTAGGTACGAGCAGTACTTC	CASSLRSRYEQYF
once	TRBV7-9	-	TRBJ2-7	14	TGTGCCAGCAGCTTAGTGACCGAGGCCTACGAGCAGTACTTC	CASSLVTEAYEQYF
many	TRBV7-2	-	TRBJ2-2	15	TGTGCCAGCAGCTATAGCCCAGGGAACACCGGGGAGCTGTTTTTT	CASSYSPGNTGELFF
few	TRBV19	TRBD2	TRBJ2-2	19	TGTGCCAGTAGCCCGGGGACTAGCGGGAAAGGGTACAACACCGGGGAGCTGTTTTTT	CASSPGTSGKGYNTGELFF
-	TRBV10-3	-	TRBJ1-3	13	TGTGCTCATCGAGGGGCCTCTGGAAACACCATATATTTT	CAHRGASGNTIYF
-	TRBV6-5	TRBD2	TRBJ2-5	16	TGTGCCAGCAGTCACACGACTAGCGAGCGAGAAGAGACCCAGTACTTC	CASSHTTSEREETQYF
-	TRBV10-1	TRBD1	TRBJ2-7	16	TGCGCCAGCAGTGAGTTCGCAGGGGGAAATCCCTACGAGCAGTACTTC	CASSEFAGGNPYEQYF
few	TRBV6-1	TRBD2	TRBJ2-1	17	TGTGCCAGCAGTGAAGCTTCCATAGGACTAGCCTTGAATGAGCAGTTCTTC	CASSEASIGLALNEQFF
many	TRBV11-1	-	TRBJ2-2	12	TGTGCCAGCAGCTTTTTCACCGGGGAGCTGTTTTTT	CASSFFTGELFF
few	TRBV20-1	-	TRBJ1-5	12	TGCAGTGCACACAGGGTTCCGCAGCCCCAGCATTTT	CSAHRVPQPQHF
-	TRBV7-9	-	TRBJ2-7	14	TGTGCCAGCACCCAGTCACTATCAGGCAGCGAGCAGTACTTC	CASTQSLSGSEQYF
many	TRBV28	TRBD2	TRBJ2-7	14	TGTGCCAGCAGTTTCGGCCTAGCGGGAGGCGAGCAGTACTTC	CASSFGLAGGEQYF
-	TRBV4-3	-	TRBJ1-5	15	TGCGCCAGCAGCCAAGTCTTGGGGGGCCCTCAGCCCCAGCATTTT	CASSQVLGGPQPQHF
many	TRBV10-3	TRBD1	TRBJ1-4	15	TGTGCCATCAGTGAGTCAGGAGACAGGGATGAAAAACTGTTTTTT	CAISESGDRDEKLFF
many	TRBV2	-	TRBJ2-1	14	TGTGCCAGCAGTGAGGGATTACTAGCCAATGAGCAGTTCTTC	CASSEGLLANEQFF
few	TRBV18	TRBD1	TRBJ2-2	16	TGTGCCAGCAGTCCCCGGGACAGAGCGAACACCGGGGAGCTGTTTTTT	CASSPRDRANTGELFF
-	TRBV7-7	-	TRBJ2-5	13	TGTGCTAGCAGCATGACAGCCCAAGAGACCCAGTACTTC	CASSMTAQETQYF
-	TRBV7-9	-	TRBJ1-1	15	TGTGCCAGCAGCTTAGTTGACAGAGGCTACACTGAAGCTTTCTTT	CASSLVDRGYTEAFF
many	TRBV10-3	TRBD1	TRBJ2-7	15	TGTGCCATCGGTGGCGGGTCAGGGGGCTTGTACGAGCAGTACTTC	CAIGGGSGGLYEQYF
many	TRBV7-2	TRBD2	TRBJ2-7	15	TGTGCCAGCACCAAATATAGCGGGGACCGCTACGAGCAGTACTTC	CASTKYSGDRYEQYF
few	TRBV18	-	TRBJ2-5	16	TGTGCCAGCTCACTAGGACAAGGAAACCTCGGAGAGACCCAGTACTTC	CASSLGQGNLGETQYF
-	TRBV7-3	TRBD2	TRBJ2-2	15	TGTGCCAGCAGCCCTAGCGGGCCGACCACCGGGGAGCTGTTTTTT	CASSPSGPTTGELFF
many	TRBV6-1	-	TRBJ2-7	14	TGTGCCAGCAGCCATCCAAACAGGGACTACGAGCAGTACTTC	CASSHPNRDYEQYF
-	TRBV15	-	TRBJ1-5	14	TGTGCCACCAGCAGAGGACAGGCTAATCAGCCCCAGCATTTT	CATSRGQANQPQHF
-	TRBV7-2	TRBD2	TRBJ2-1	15	TGTGCCAGCAGCTTTATACTAGCGGGTTTCAATGAGCAGTTCTTC	CASSFILAGFNEQFF
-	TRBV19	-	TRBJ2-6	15	TGTGCCAGTACCCCCTCCTCGGGTGGGGCCAACGTCCTGACTTTC	CASTPSSGGANVLTF